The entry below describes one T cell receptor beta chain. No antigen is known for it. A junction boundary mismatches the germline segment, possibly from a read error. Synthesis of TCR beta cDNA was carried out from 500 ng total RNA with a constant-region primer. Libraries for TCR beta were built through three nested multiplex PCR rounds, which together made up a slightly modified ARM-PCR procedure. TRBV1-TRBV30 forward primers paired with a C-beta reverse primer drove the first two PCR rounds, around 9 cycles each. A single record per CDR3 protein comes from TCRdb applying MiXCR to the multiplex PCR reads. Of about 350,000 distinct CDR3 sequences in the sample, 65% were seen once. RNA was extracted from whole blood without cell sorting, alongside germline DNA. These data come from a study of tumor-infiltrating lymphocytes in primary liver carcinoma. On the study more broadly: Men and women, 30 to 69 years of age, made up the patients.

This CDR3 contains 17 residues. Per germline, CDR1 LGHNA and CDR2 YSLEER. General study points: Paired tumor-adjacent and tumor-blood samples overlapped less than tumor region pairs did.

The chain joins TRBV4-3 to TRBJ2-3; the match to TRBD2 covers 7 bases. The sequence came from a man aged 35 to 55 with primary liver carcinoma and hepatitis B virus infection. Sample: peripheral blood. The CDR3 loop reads CANSYGITGGYTDTQYF. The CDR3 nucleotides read TGCGCCAACAGCTACGGAATAACGGGAGGATACACAGATACGCAGTATTTT.